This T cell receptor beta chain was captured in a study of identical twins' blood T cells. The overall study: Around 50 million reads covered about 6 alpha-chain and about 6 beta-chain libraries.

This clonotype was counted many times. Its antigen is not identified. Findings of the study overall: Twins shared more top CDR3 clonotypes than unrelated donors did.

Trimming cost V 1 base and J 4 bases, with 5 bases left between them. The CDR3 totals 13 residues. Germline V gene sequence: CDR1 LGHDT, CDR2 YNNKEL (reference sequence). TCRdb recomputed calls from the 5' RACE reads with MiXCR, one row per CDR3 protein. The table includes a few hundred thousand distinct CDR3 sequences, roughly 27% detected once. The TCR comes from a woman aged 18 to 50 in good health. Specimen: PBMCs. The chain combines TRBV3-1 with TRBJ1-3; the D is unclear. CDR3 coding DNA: TGTGCCAGCAGCCAAGGAGGAGGAAACACCATATATTTT. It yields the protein CASSQGGGNTIYF.